Presented here are 2 T cell receptor beta chains from one specimen sequenced in a study of blood T cell repertoires in COVID-19 (TCRdb year 2020). The library came from the immunoSEQ multiplex PCR assay. TCRdb mirrors the immuneACCESS table, restricted to in-frame sequences. Some clones are absent from its copies; in checked studies, under half trace to an unresolved V gene, and the reason for the others is unknown. This sample has some 120,000 clones in its table, and approximately 85% of those were observed once. The ten largest make up roughly 3% of the sample. What was sequenced was peripheral blood. Receptors were obtained from a woman aged 80 or over with COVID-19, enrolled during active disease.

This chain's CDR3 is CASSSHRQGSQYF. The CDR3 DNA reads TGTGCCAGCAGTTCTCACCGACAGGGGTCGCAGTATTTT. The chain employs TRBV6-5 and TRBJ2-3, with 8 bases matching TRBD1. Trimming took 4 bases from V and 10 from J; bases not matched to a gene: 7. Per germline, CDR1 MNHEY and CDR2 SVGAGI. The CDR3 has 13 residues.

This clone was recorded once. The chain recombines TRBV4-1 with TRBJ1-2; D uncertain. The V gene's germline CDR1 is MGHRA and CDR2 YSYEKL. The V end lost 0 bases, the J end lost 5 bases, and 10 bases lay between the germline ends. This CDR3 is built from 14 residues. CDR3 bases: TGCGCCAGCAGCCAAGATCTCGTGAGGTATGGCTACACCTTC. This gives the protein CASSQDLVRYGYTF.